Below are 20 T cell receptor beta chains sequenced from a single sample in a study of early T cells in non-severe SARS-CoV-2 infection. Each CDR3 protein is one row after TCRdb ran MiXCR on the 5' RACE reads. This repertoire shows approximately 57,000 distinct CDR3 sequences, 12% found once; its top ten account for about 1.3%. The sample consisted of whole blood. These receptor sequences come from an adult who was a healthcare worker with PCR-confirmed SARS-CoV-2 infection or an uninfected control (not recorded which).

CDR3 loop: CASSLVSETQYF. Here the CDR3 DNA reads TGTGCCAGCAGCTTAGTATCGGAGACCCAGTACTTC. This rearrangement joins TRBV7-9 to TRBJ2-5; no reliable D call. Trimming pared 1 base from V and 5 bases from J, leaving 5 bases between. Germline V CDR1 and CDR2: SEHNR, FQNEAQ (reference sequence). The CDR3 runs to 12 residues.

V usage is TRBV20-1 and J usage is TRBJ1-5; D gene uncertain. The CDR3 is 15 amino acids. Trimming took 1 base from V and 1 from J, leaving 11 bases between them. CDR1 and CDR2 (germline): DFQATT, SNEGSKA (reference sequence). The CDR3 loop reads CSARVAYDSNQPQHF. The DNA of the CDR3 is TGCAGTGCTAGAGTGGCCTACGACAGCAATCAGCCCCAGCATTTT.

The rearrangement links TRBV5-1 to TRBJ2-1; possibly TRBD1 or TRBD2 for D (5 bases each). This CDR3 has 15 amino acids. The germline V and J ends were trimmed by 4 bases and 0 bases, with 11 bases remaining between them. The germline V gene encodes CDR1 SGHRS and CDR2 YFSETQ. CDR3 DNA: TGCGCCAGCAGCCCCGGGGCTAGCTCCTACAATGAGCAGTTCTTC. Encoded protein: CASSPGASSYNEQFF.

In this sample, this clonotype turned up many times. The chain uses TRBV4-3 and TRBJ2-3; 7 nucleotides line up with TRBD2. CDR1 is LGHNA, CDR2 YSLEER, per germline. Trimming cost V 0 bases and J 3 bases; bases outside gene matches: 6. This CDR3 is built from 16 residues. CDR3 region: CASSQDRGGGTDTQYF. The CDR3 DNA reads as TGCGCCAGCAGCCAAGATAGGGGCGGGGGTACAGATACGCAGTATTTT.

The rearrangement uses TRBV9 and TRBJ1-2; 9 bases fit TRBD1. Germline lookup yields CDR1 SGDLS and CDR2 YYNGEE. J gave up 5 bases and V 2 bases, and 4 bases lay outside the gene matches. The CDR3 length is 14 residues. The CDR3 bases are TGTGCCAGCAGCGTGACAGGGGGAGAATATGGCTACACCTTC. Encoded protein: CASSVTGGEYGYTF.

The genes are TRBV11-2 and TRBJ2-3; 12 nucleotides line up with TRBD2. The length of the CDR3 is 17 residues. With 4 bases clipped from V and 1 base from J, the junction kept 6 bases outside the gene matches. CDR1 is SGHAT, CDR2 FQNNGV, per germline. This chain's CDR3 is CASSSSWTSGGTDTQYF. The CDR3 DNA is TGTGCCAGCAGCTCCTCATGGACTAGCGGGGGCACAGATACGCAGTATTTT.

This clonotype was seen only a few times. The chain employs TRBV12-3 or TRBV12-4 and TRBJ2-3; 12 bases match TRBD2. V lost 3 bases to trimming and J lost 6 bases; unmatched junction nucleotides: 7. The CDR3 consists of 16 residues. CDR3 DNA sequence: TGTGCCAGCAGTTTTTACCGGACTAGCGGGGCCGATACGCAGTATTTT. Translating gives CASSFYRTSGADTQYF.

This chain connects TRBV9 to TRBJ2-5; TRBD2 agrees at 16 bases. The germline gives CDR1 SGDLS, CDR2 YYNGEE. The CDR3 is made up of 17 amino acids. Losses at the gene ends were 4 bases for V and 7 bases for J; bases not matched to a gene: 10. CDR3 sequence: CASSTTGTSGGAGTQYF. CDR3 coding DNA: TGTGCCAGCAGCACCACCGGGACTAGCGGGGGGGCTGGGACCCAGTACTTC.

This clonotype was detected many times. V usage is TRBV11-2 and J usage is TRBJ2-2; D might be TRBD1 or TRBD2, each matching 5 bases. CDR3 length: 13 amino acids. Germline V lookup: CDR1 SGHAT, CDR2 FQNNGV. The V gene lost 7 bases and the J gene lost 4 bases, with 10 bases spanning the gap. CDR3 amino acids: CASTLRGTGELFF. DNA for the CDR3: TGTGCCAGCACCCTGAGGGGCACCGGGGAGCTGTTTTTT.

A few counts support this clonotype. The chain links TRBV29-1 to TRBJ2-5; no firm D call. CDR3 length: 10 residues. V was shortened by 6 bases and J by 3 bases, with 5 bases between the two germline ends. The V gene's germline CDR1 is SQVTM and CDR2 ANQGSEA. The CDR3 region has the DNA TGCAGCGTCGCCGAAGAGACCCAGTACTTC. Its translation is CSVAEETQYF.

The table lists this clonotype with a few counts. The chain is built from TRBV5-1 and TRBJ2-1; D unresolved. Trimming took off 2 bases at V and 0 bases at J, with 3 bases between the two ends. CDR3 length equals 13 residues. Germline V lookup: CDR1 SGHRS, CDR2 YFSETQ. The CDR3 reads CASSFDSYNEQFF. CDR3 DNA: TGCGCCAGCAGCTTCGACTCCTACAATGAGCAGTTCTTC.

This clonotype was seen many times. This chain joins TRBV6-2 or TRBV6-3 and TRBJ1-2; TRBD1 might be the D (5 bases). This CDR3 spans 14 amino acids. The V end lost 6 bases, the J end lost 3 bases, and 14 bases lay between the germline ends. The germline CDR1 and CDR2 sequences are MNHEY and SVGEGT. This CDR3 is CASRPGRVDYGYTF. The CDR3 DNA reads as TGTGCCAGCAGGCCCGGCAGGGTTGACTATGGCTACACCTTC.

This clonotype was found many times. This sequence joins TRBV29-1 and TRBJ2-7; no reliable D call. Germline V gene data show CDR1 as SQVTM and CDR2 as ANQGSEA. The CDR3 runs to 14 residues. The ends were cut back, 6 bases at V and 4 bases at J, with 19 bases in the middle. CDR3 DNA: TGCAGCGTGGCGACCGATATCGCCGGGTACGAGCAGTACTTC. The encoded protein is CSVATDIAGYEQYF.

This clonotype occurred many times. The chain carries TRBV6-6 and TRBJ2-5; D is possibly TRBD1 (6 bases). Per germline, CDR1 MNHNY and CDR2 SVGAGI (reference sequence). The CDR3 extends over 16 amino acids. Trimming took off 4 bases at V and 2 bases at J, with 17 bases between the two ends. The CDR3: CASSSPGAQGQETQYF. The DNA of the CDR3 is TGTGCCAGCAGTTCCCCCGGGGCCCAGGGGCAAGAGACCCAGTACTTC.

This clonotype was seen at least ten times. The V call is TRBV11-3, the J call TRBJ2-3; 8 positions match TRBD2. J gave up 1 base and V 1 base, and 7 bases lay outside the gene matches. CDR1 SGHNT and CDR2 YENEEA come from the germline V gene. The CDR3 extends over 17 amino acids. The CDR3 here is CASSLGRREVGTDTQYF. CDR3 coding DNA: TGTGCCAGCAGCTTAGGTCGGCGGGAGGTAGGCACAGATACGCAGTATTTT.

This CDR3 is CSASGTGAAEAFF. In nucleotides, the CDR3 is TGCAGTGCTAGCGGTACAGGGGCCGCTGAAGCTTTCTTT. This chain connects TRBV20-1 to TRBJ1-1, with 7 bases lining up with TRBD1. The CDR3 spans 13 residues. CDR1 is DFQATT, CDR2 SNEGSKA, per germline (reference sequence). Trimming took 3 bases from V and 6 from J; bases not matched to a gene: 7.

The chain uses TRBV7-9 and TRBJ2-2; unclear D gene. Trimming removed 3 bases at V and 4 bases at J, with 12 bases between. The germline V gene encodes CDR1 SEHNR and CDR2 FQNEAQ (reference sequence). This CDR3 region has 15 residues. As DNA, the CDR3 is TGTGCCAGCAGCTTCGGTTCGATTCCCACCGGGGAGCTGTTTTTT. Translating gives CASSFGSIPTGELFF.

The table lists this clonotype with many counts. The gene calls are TRBV24-1 and TRBJ2-4, with D maybe TRBD1 (6 bases). The germline V gene encodes CDR1 KGHDR and CDR2 SFDVKD. Trimming cost V 1 base and J 8 bases, with 32 bases left between them. The CDR3 runs 21 residues. The CDR3 here is CATSDFPADSLRGLAMDIQYF. CDR3 bases: TGTGCCACCAGTGATTTCCCCGCAGACAGCCTTAGGGGGTTGGCAATGGACATTCAGTACTTC.

A single count supports this clonotype. The V gene is TRBV20-1, the J gene TRBJ1-2; 9 bases map to TRBD1. The length of the CDR3 is 14 residues. The V and J ends lost 5 bases and 6 bases, in that order; junction bases with no gene match: 10. Germline V gene lookup returns CDR1 DFQATT and CDR2 SNEGSKA (reference sequence). The CDR3 nucleotides read TGCAGTGCTCCAGGGACAGGGAGCGCTCATGGCTACACCTTC. Translating gives CSAPGTGSAHGYTF.

The V call is TRBV7-2, the J call TRBJ2-2, with a tentative D call TRBD2 (5 bases). Germline CDR1 is SGHTA and CDR2 is FQGNSA. V was cut by 6 bases and J by 8 bases, with 13 bases left in between. CDR3 size: 13 residues. CDR3 sequence reads: CASSSVLAGELFF. CDR3 sequence (DNA): TGTGCCAGCAGTAGCGTTCTGGCTGGGGAGCTGTTTTTT.